Each of the 2 T cell receptor beta chains below was sequenced from the same sample in a study of shared clonotypes between healthy human individuals (dated by TCRdb to 2020 to 2022). The library was made by the immunoSEQ multiplex PCR assay. In TCRdb, the immuneACCESS table is reduced to in-frame sequences with V and J assigned. These tables do not hold every clone; where another copy was compared, an unresolved V gene accounts for under half, and the others remain unexplained. The sample data list about 680,000 clones, and roughly nine tenths of these were observed just once. The leading ten clones occupy about a quarter of the sample. CD8 naive samples were CD45RO-negative cells positively selected for CCR7, giving a CD45RA+CCR7+ population that excluded TemRA cells. Sequencing was done on a sample of naive CD8+ T cells sorted from blood. This sample's cell subset or site label indicates: CD45RA+CCR7+. The receptors derive from a man aged 25-45 years in good health.

The chain uses TRBV11-2 and TRBJ2-3, with a weak D call TRBD1 (5 bases). The CDR3 length is 16 residues. Trimming pared 5 bases from V and 2 bases from J, leaving 17 bases between. Germline CDR1 and CDR2: SGHAT and FQNNGV. CDR3 coding DNA: TGTGCCAGCAGCCCCAGGGCCGTGGTCAACACAGATACGCAGTATTTT. Its translation is CASSPRAVVNTDTQYF. Together with reference TRBV11-2 and TRBJ2-3, the CDR3 gives the full variable domain: EAGVAQSPRYKIIEKRQSVAFWCNPISGHATLYWYQQILGQGPKLLIQFQNNGVVDDSQLPKDRFSAERLKGVDSTLKIQPAKLEDSAVYLCASSPRAVVNTDTQYFGPGTRLTVL.

V usage is TRBV27 and J usage is TRBJ2-2; D is undetermined. This CDR3 has 12 amino acids. Trimming took 6 bases from V and 4 from J, leaving 6 bases between them. Looked up from germline, CDR1 is MNHEY and CDR2 is SMNVEV (reference sequence). For the CDR3, the DNA is TGTGCCAGCAGGAAACCCACCGGGGAGCTGTTTTTT. It yields the protein CASRKPTGELFF.